This is a list of T cell receptor beta chains from one sample in a study of T cell responses to AZD1222 COVID-19 vaccine. Only in-frame clones appear in the TCRdb table, and some are missing; sequencing was by immunoSEQ multiplex PCR. The table records about 160,000 clones, about 90% of them present only once. The material was peripheral blood, obtained on day 0 of AZD1222 vaccination. The source is an adult in good health. Both conserved end residues are part of each CDR3. D genes are given only for firm matches. Clone size is given for some rows only: seen once, a few or many times, or a class if the clone is expanded.

V	J	size	D	DNA	CDR3
TRBV29-1	TRBJ2-7	.	TRBD2	TGCAGCGTTGAAGCGGGAGGGCCCGAGCAGTACTTC	CSVEAGGPEQYF
TRBV30	TRBJ2-2	.	.	TGTGCCTGGAGTGTACACAGGACCGGGGAGCTGTTTTTT	CAWSVHRTGELFF
TRBV12-3/TRBV12-4	TRBJ2-7	.	TRBD1	TGTGCCAGCAGTGGGACAGGGGAGCAGTACTTC	CASSGTGEQYF
TRBV2	TRBJ2-1	once	.	TGTGCCAGCAGTGGGAGGGGACAGTCAGGTGAGCAGTTCTTC	CASSGRGQSGEQFF
TRBV6-6	TRBJ1-1	.	.	TGTGCCAGCAGTTACGAAGCGAAACAGGTCCCTGAAGCTTTCTTT	CASSYEAKQVPEAFF
TRBV25-1	TRBJ1-2	.	.	TGTGCCAGCAGCCGGGCGTTGGATGGCTACACCTTC	CASSRALDGYTF
TRBV5-5	TRBJ1-5	once	.	TGTGCCAGCAGCTCGATCAGTGGGGCCAATCAGCCCCAGCATTTT	CASSSISGANQPQHF
TRBV4-3	TRBJ2-7	.	TRBD1	TGCGCCAGCAGCCCCGGGACAGCCCTATACGAGCAGTACTTC	CASSPGTALYEQYF
TRBV7-2	TRBJ2-5	once	.	TGTGCCAGCAGCCCACGTGGGGGATGGCAAGAGACCCAGTACTTC	CASSPRGGWQETQYF
TRBV15	TRBJ1-2	few	.	TGTGCCACCAGCAGAGAATCTTTCTTTGAAGGCTACACCTTC	CATSRESFFEGYTF
TRBV11-2	TRBJ1-2	.	.	TGTGCCAGCAGCCCCGCCCGGACTAACTATGGCTACACCTTC	CASSPARTNYGYTF
TRBV29-1	TRBJ1-4	.	TRBD1	TGCAGCGGCACCATGGGGTCAGGGGGTGGTGAAAAACTGTTTTTT	CSGTMGSGGGEKLFF
TRBV5-1	TRBJ1-3	.	TRBD1	TGCGCCAGCAGCTCGGGGTCAGGACAGGGGGTATATTTT	CASSSGSGQGVYF
TRBV6-2/TRBV6-3	TRBJ2-3	.	TRBD2	TGTGCCAGCAGTTACTCGACTAGCGGGGGGGATGCAGATACGCAGTATTTT	CASSYSTSGGDADTQYF
TRBV6-2/TRBV6-3	TRBJ1-1	.	.	TGTGCCAGCAGTTACGTGGGTGTTGACACTGAAGCTTTCTTT	CASSYVGVDTEAFF
TRBV3-1/TRBV3-2	TRBJ1-1	few	.	TGTGCCAGCAGCCGCCCCAAGGGGACAATGAACACTGAAGCTTTCTTT	CASSRPKGTMNTEAFF
TRBV4-3	TRBJ2-3	.	TRBD1	TGCGCCAGCAGCCAAGATCACGACAGGGCTTATACGCAGTATTTT	CASSQDHDRAYTQYF
TRBV28	TRBJ1-5	.	TRBD1	TGTGCCAGCAGTTTACAGGGGGAGGGAGATCAGCCCCAGCATTTT	CASSLQGEGDQPQHF
TRBV5-1	TRBJ2-7	.	TRBD1	TGCGCCAGCAGCTTGGAGGGGACAGGGGGCGCCTACGAGCAGTACTTC	CASSLEGTGGAYEQYF
TRBV30	TRBJ1-1	.	.	TGTGCCTGGAGTGAGATTATAATGAACACTGAAGCTTTCTTT	CAWSEIIMNTEAFF
TRBV9	TRBJ1-3	.	.	TGTGCCAGCAGCGTAGGGGACTCGGGAAACACCATATATTTT	CASSVGDSGNTIYF
TRBV6-5	TRBJ1-3	.	.	TGTGCCAGCAGTCAGAGCTCTGGAAACACCATATATTTT	CASSQSSGNTIYF
TRBV6-5	TRBJ1-5	.	.	TGTGCCAGCAGACCCGGACAGAGCGATCAGCCCCAGCATTTT	CASRPGQSDQPQHF
TRBV28	TRBJ2-7	.	TRBD2	TGTGCCAGCTTTACCAGCGGGGGAGGCTACGAGCAGTACTTC	CASFTSGGGYEQYF
TRBV25-1	TRBJ2-1	.	.	TGTGCCAGCAGTGAATGGGCAGGGAACAATGAGCAGTTCTTC	CASSEWAGNNEQFF
TRBV2	TRBJ1-1	.	.	TGTGCCAGCAAATCAGGGGAGAACACTGAAGCTTTCTTT	CASKSGENTEAFF
TRBV19	TRBJ1-3	.	TRBD1	TGTGCCAGCCGGGACAGGGGAAACTCTGGAAACACCATATATTTT	CASRDRGNSGNTIYF
TRBV6-6	TRBJ2-2	.	TRBD2	TGTGCCAGCAGTCAGCCGGGAGGGACGAACACCGGGGAGCTGTTTTTT	CASSQPGGTNTGELFF
TRBV7-9	TRBJ1-2	.	TRBD1	TGTGCCAGCAGCCCCGTGGGACAGGGAATGGGTGGCTACACCTTC	CASSPVGQGMGGYTF
TRBV29-1	TRBJ1-2	.	.	TGCAGCGTTGAAGGTCCCTTCCCTTACACCTTC	CSVEGPFPYTF
TRBV7-9	TRBJ1-2	.	.	TGTGCCAGCAGCCCGGACTTTCGTGGCTACACCTTC	CASSPDFRGYTF
TRBV5-8	TRBJ1-1	once	.	TGTGCCAGCCAGAGTGGGAACACTGAAGCTTTCTTT	CASQSGNTEAFF
TRBV7-9	TRBJ1-1	once	.	TGTGCCAGCAGCGAAGGACAGAGGGGGACTGAAGCTTTCTTT	CASSEGQRGTEAFF
TRBV6-5	TRBJ1-1	.	.	TGTGCCAGCAGGACGGAAGGGGCCCCGAACACTGAAGCTTTCTTT	CASRTEGAPNTEAFF
TRBV5-1	TRBJ2-3	.	TRBD2	TGCGCCAGCAGCGAACCTAGCGGGAGTATGGATACGCAGTATTTT	CASSEPSGSMDTQYF
TRBV30	TRBJ1-2	.	TRBD1	TGTGCCTGGAGTCTCACAGGGGGAGGCAATGGCTACACCTTC	CAWSLTGGGNGYTF
TRBV5-1	TRBJ2-2	.	.	TGCGCCAGCAGCTTGGCAGCGAACACCGGGGAGCTGTTTTTT	CASSLAANTGELFF
TRBV28	TRBJ1-1	.	TRBD1	TGTGCCAGCAGTTTAGCAGGGGGCTCAACGAAGACTGAAGCTTTCTTT	CASSLAGGSTKTEAFF
TRBV5-8	TRBJ1-2	.	TRBD1	TGTGCCAGCAGCCTCCAAGGACAGGGTGGACGGGGCTACACCTTC	CASSLQGQGGRGYTF
TRBV14	TRBJ1-2	.	TRBD1	TGTGCCAGCAGCCAAGACCTCAGACAGGGGTATGGCTACACCTTC	CASSQDLRQGYGYTF
TRBV5-4	TRBJ1-1	.	.	TGTGCCAGCAGCTTCCCGGGGGCCAGAACTGAAGCTTTCTTT	CASSFPGARTEAFF
TRBV6-2/TRBV6-3	TRBJ1-2	.	.	TGTGCCAGCAGCCGGACGGGAGGGGGATATGGCTACACCTTC	CASSRTGGGYGYTF
TRBV9	TRBJ2-5	.	.	TGTGCCAGCAGCGTAGGTGAGCATCAAGAGACCCAGTACTTC	CASSVGEHQETQYF
TRBV3-1/TRBV3-2	TRBJ1-2	.	.	TGTGCCAGCAGCCAAGATAGCGTCCGGAACTATGGCTACACCTTC	CASSQDSVRNYGYTF
TRBV29-1	TRBJ1-2	.	TRBD1	TGCAGCACTCCCAGGGGGGCACATGGCTACACCTTC	CSTPRGAHGYTF
TRBV21-1	TRBJ1-1	.	.	TGTGCCAGCAGCAAAGGGACCACCAGGAAAACTGAAGCTTTCTTT	CASSKGTTRKTEAFF
TRBV4-3	TRBJ1-1	.	.	TGCGCCAGCAGCCAAGGCCCGGACAGGAACACTGAAGCTTTCTTT	CASSQGPDRNTEAFF
TRBV5-4	TRBJ2-5	.	.	TGTGCCAGCAGCTTACGACTAGGGGAAGAGACCCAGTACTTC	CASSLRLGEETQYF
TRBV3-1/TRBV3-2	TRBJ1-2	.	TRBD1	TGTGCCAGCAGCCAAGATGCCAGGGGGCTCGGCTACACCTTC	CASSQDARGLGYTF